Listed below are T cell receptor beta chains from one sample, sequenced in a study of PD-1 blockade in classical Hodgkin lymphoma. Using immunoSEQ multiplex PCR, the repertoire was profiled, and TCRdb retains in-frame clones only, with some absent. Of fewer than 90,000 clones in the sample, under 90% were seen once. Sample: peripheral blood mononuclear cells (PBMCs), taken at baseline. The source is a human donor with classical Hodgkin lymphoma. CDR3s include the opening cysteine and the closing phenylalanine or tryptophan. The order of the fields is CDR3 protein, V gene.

CDR3 protein: CASSPQGGPAGELFF; V gene: TRBV5-1
CDR3 protein: CSAGAGNTIYF; V gene: TRBV20-1
CDR3 protein: CASRTDRGNTDTQYF; V gene: TRBV5-1
CDR3 protein: CASSQDPGVDTEAFF; V gene: TRBV4-1
CDR3 protein: CASKTTSGRPYNEQFF; V gene: TRBV2
CDR3 protein: CASSGTSGRDYNEQFF; V gene: TRBV5-4
CDR3 protein: CASSLRTSGRDEQYF; V gene: TRBV5-4
CDR3 protein: CASSFWAGAWNTGELFF; V gene: TRBV5-6
CDR3 protein: CASSRGGVYEQYF; V gene: TRBV19
CDR3 protein: CASRGEGVYDGYTF; V gene: TRBV2
CDR3 protein: CASSEIEEGGGYTF; V gene: TRBV2
CDR3 protein: CASSLSSEQYF; V gene: TRBV5-4
CDR3 protein: CATSRVSSLNTEAFF; V gene: TRBV15
CDR3 protein: CSVDKGTGANGYTF; V gene: TRBV29-1
CDR3 protein: CASSPVRLDNQPQHF; V gene: TRBV18